This is a list of T cell receptor beta chains from one sample in a study of Graves' ophthalmopathy and Graves' hyperthyroidism. TCRdb used MiXCR to reprocess the multiplex PCR reads, holding one entry per CDR3 protein. Of over a million distinct CDR3 sequences listed, 36% are singletons. Sequenced: peripheral blood or thyroid tissue (not recorded which). These TCRs come from an adult man with Graves' hyperthyroidism. CDR3s include the opening cysteine and the closing phenylalanine or tryptophan. D genes are given only for firm matches. Clone size is not always given. Where it is, it says once, few, many or a class for expanded clones.

V gene	D gene	clone size	J gene	CDR3 protein	CDR3 DNA
TRBV5-5	NA	NA	TRBJ1-1	CASSSRTSSITEAFF	TGTGCCAGCAGCTCCCGGACCTCATCGATCACTGAAGCTTTCTTT
TRBV20-1	NA	NA	TRBJ1-2	CSARDQGQVGYTF	TGCAGTGCTAGAGATCAGGGGCAGGTTGGCTACACCTTC
TRBV27	TRBD1	many	TRBJ1-2	CASSYTGGNGYTF	TGTGCCAGCAGTTACACAGGGGGCAATGGCTACACCTTC
TRBV7-9	TRBD2	many	TRBJ2-7	CASSLGAGASYEQYF	TGTGCCAGCAGCTTAGGAGCGGGAGCGTCCTACGAGCAGTACTTC
TRBV7-9	NA	many	TRBJ2-5	CASSLGGYAETQYF	TGTGCCAGCAGCTTAGGGGGCTACGCGGAGACCCAGTACTTC
TRBV9	NA	many	TRBJ1-5	CASSDGLGYQPQHF	TGTGCCAGCAGCGACGGACTGGGGTACCAGCCCCAGCATTTT
TRBV29-1	NA	NA	TRBJ1-5	CSVAQDRYQETQHF	TGCAGCGTAGCACAAGACAGGTACCAAGAGACCCAGCATTTT
TRBV10-3	NA	NA	TRBJ1-6	CAITPGTRSSPLHF	TGTGCCATCACCCCCGGGACAAGGAGTTCACCCCTCCACTTT
TRBV5-6	TRBD1	NA	TRBJ2-5	CASRRQGASETQYF	TGTGCCAGTAGAAGACAGGGGGCCTCCGAGACCCAGTACTTC
TRBV6-1	TRBD1	many	TRBJ1-5	CASTPGQGNQPQHF	TGTGCCAGCACCCCGGGACAGGGCAATCAGCCCCAGCATTTT
TRBV6-5	NA	NA	TRBJ2-6	CASSSLAPSSGANVLTF	TGTGCCAGCAGTTCACTAGCTCCGTCCTCTGGGGCCAACGTCCTGACTTTC
TRBV12-3/TRBV12-4	TRBD1	few	TRBJ1-5	CASSMDRGSNQPQHF	TGTGCCAGCAGTATGGACAGGGGAAGCAATCAGCCCCAGCATTTT
TRBV13	TRBD1	many	TRBJ1-1	CASSPIDRVQNTEAFF	TGTGCCAGCAGCCCTATTGACAGGGTCCAGAACACTGAAGCTTTCTTT
TRBV10-3	TRBD1	many	TRBJ1-5	CAISEYGQGREPQHF	TGTGCCATCAGTGAGTACGGACAGGGTAGGGAGCCCCAGCATTTT
TRBV7-9	NA	NA	TRBJ2-7	CASCESSYEQYF	TGTGCCAGCTGTGAGAGTTCCTACGAGCAGTACTTC
TRBV19	TRBD1	NA	TRBJ1-1	CASKKDRVTEAFF	TGTGCCAGCAAAAAGGACAGGGTAACTGAAGCTTTCTTT
TRBV30	NA	few	TRBJ1-5	CAWSPSGEQPQHF	TGTGCCTGGAGTCCCTCCGGGGAACAGCCCCAGCATTTT
TRBV28	NA	NA	TRBJ2-2	CASSAWTGELFF	TGTGCCAGCAGTGCCTGGACAGGGGAGCTGTTTTTT
TRBV29-1	NA	many	TRBJ2-7	CSVTGLAYEQYF	TGCAGCGTTACGGGACTCGCCTACGAGCAGTACTTC
TRBV10-3	TRBD1	NA	TRBJ2-7	CASSPDRGQVYEQYF	TGTGCCAGCAGCCCTGACAGGGGACAGGTTTACGAGCAGTACTTC
TRBV7-9	NA	NA	TRBJ1-1	CASSNRDRLTFF	TGTGCCAGCAGCAATAGGGACCGCTTGACTTTCTTT